The 2 T cell receptor beta chains listed next were all sequenced from one sample in a study of blood T cell repertoires in COVID-19. This table comes from immunoSEQ multiplex PCR, and its TCRdb copy is limited to in-frame clones, with some not included. The repertoire holds about 170,000 clones, approximately 90% seen once, with approximately 2% in the top ten. The sample taken for sequencing was peripheral blood. These receptors all stem from a man in his fifties who had recovered from COVID-19.

About this clone itself: The junction differs from germline at one of its ends, possibly a read error. The J gene is TRBJ2-7, the V gene TRBV7-9; D is uncertain. Looked up from germline, CDR1 is SEHNR and CDR2 is FQNEAQ (reference sequence). CDR3 length equals 12 residues. The CDR3 is CASSVVSHEQYF. The CDR3 region has the DNA TGTGCCAGCAGCGTAGTCTCCCACGAGCAGTACTTC.

As DNA, the CDR3 is TGTGCCAGCAGCCCCAATCTGGGGAGGCAAGAGACCCAGTACTTC. Amino acid sequence: CASSPNLGRQETQYF. The J gene is TRBJ2-5, the V gene TRBV7-2; maybe TRBD2 (6 bases). The CDR3 consists of 15 residues. CDR1 and CDR2 from the germline V gene are SGHTA and FQGNSA. V lost 5 bases to trimming and J lost 2 bases, with 15 bases between them.